The next 15 T cell receptor beta chains were all read from a single sample in a study of shared clonotypes between healthy human individuals (dated by TCRdb to the early 2020s). Library method: the immunoSEQ multiplex PCR assay. TCRdb limited this immuneACCESS table to in-frame rearrangements with V and J called. A share of clones is missing; checked studies link under half to unresolved V genes, and the rest is unexplained. The sample data list hundreds of thousands of clones, and around 97% of these were observed just once. The ten largest clonotypes hold around 0.06% of the sample. The sample comprised naive CD4+ T cells sorted from blood. Explained via the paper, the cell subset or site label denotes: CD45RA+ positively selected. The receptor set was obtained from a woman in her twenties or thirties in good health.

The V gene is TRBV29-1, the J gene TRBJ2-7, with TRBD1 identical over 9 bases. The CDR3 contains 13 residues. Trimming took 6 bases from V and 1 from J; bases not matched to a gene: 4. In germline, CDR1 is SQVTM, CDR2 ANQGSEA. The CDR3 region has the DNA TGCAGCGTCTTGGACAGGGGTTCCTACGAGCAGTACTTC. As protein: CSVLDRGSYEQYF.

The V gene is TRBV27, the J gene TRBJ2-2; TRBD2 matches at 15 bases. This CDR3 spans 18 amino acids. Per the germline V gene, CDR1 is MNHEY and CDR2 is SMNVEV (reference sequence). The trim removed 5 bases at V and 4 bases at J, leaving 8 bases unmatched. DNA of the CDR3: TGTGCCAGCAGTCGCCGGACTAGCGGGAGGGCGGGCACCGGGGAGCTGTTTTTT. Amino acid sequence: CASSRRTSGRAGTGELFF.

The rearrangement links TRBV1 to TRBJ2-1; TRBD2 is taken as the D call from the table, unchecked against the DNA. TRBV1 is given as a pseudogene. The CDR3 sequence is 16 residues long. CDR3 region: CTSGAGRRISYNEQFF. The DNA for the CDR3 is TGCACCAGCGGGGCGGGAAGACGGATCTCCTACAATGAGCAGTTCTTC.

The chain links TRBV5-6 to TRBJ1-5; D unresolved. The CDR3 has 14 residues. V lost 1 base and J lost 10, with 15 bases in between. Germline values: CDR1 SGHDT, CDR2 YYEEEE. Here the CDR3 DNA reads TGTGCCAGCAGCTTGCGTGGACCAGGAATACCCCAGCATTTT. Translating gives CASSLRGPGIPQHF.

This chain links TRBV7-2 with TRBJ2-1; TRBD2 matches at 10 bases. Trimming cost V 7 bases and J 5 bases; bases outside gene matches: 11. CDR1 and CDR2 (germline): SGHTA, FQGNSA. The CDR3 is made up of 16 amino acids. In nucleotides, the CDR3 is TGTGCCAGCACCCTAGTGGCTAGCGGGAGCAACAATGAGCAGTTCTTC. It translates to CASTLVASGSNNEQFF.

The genes are TRBV25-1 and TRBJ2-3; a possible D gene is TRBD1 (6 bases). Trimming stripped 3 bases from V and 1 base from J, with 14 bases between. CDR1 and CDR2 from the germline V gene are MGHDK and SYGVNS. The CDR3 runs 16 residues. CDR3 nucleotides: TGTGCCAGCAGTGAGTCTGGACAGTCGGGCACAGATACGCAGTATTTT. It codes for CASSESGQSGTDTQYF.

The rearrangement uses TRBV5-6 and TRBJ1-1, with a tentative D call TRBD1 (6 bases). The CDR3 totals 12 residues. Trimming removed 3 bases at V and 8 bases at J, with 11 bases between. CDR1 is SGHDT, CDR2 YYEEEE, per germline. The CDR3 protein is CASSYRAWEAFF. The DNA of the CDR3 is TGTGCCAGCAGCTACAGGGCCTGGGAAGCTTTCTTT. The whole variable domain, filled in from reference TRBV5-6 and TRBJ1-1, reads DAGVTQSPTHLIKTRGQQVTLRCSPKSGHDTVSWYQQALGQGPQFIFQYYEEEERQRGNFPDRFSGHQFPNYSSELNVNALLLGDSALYLCASSYRAWEAFFGQGTRLTVV.

The V and J genes are TRBV5-4 and TRBJ2-1, with 15 nucleotides matching TRBD2. The CDR3 is 16 amino acids. CDR1 and CDR2 (germline): SGHNT, YYREEE (reference sequence). With 4 bases clipped from V and 3 bases from J, the junction kept 2 bases outside the gene matches. CDR3 nucleotides: TGTGCCAGCAGCGGGACTAGCGGGAGGTACTACAATGAGCAGTTCTTC. It is translated as CASSGTSGRYYNEQFF.

The chain has TRBV5-5 and TRBJ1-4; D is perhaps TRBD1 (5 bases). The V end lost 0 bases, the J end lost 6 bases, and 9 bases lay between the germline ends. The CDR3 runs 14 residues. Germline loops: CDR1 SGHKS, CDR2 YYEKEE (reference sequence). This CDR3 is CASSLVAGDEKLFF. The CDR3 bases are TGTGCCAGCAGCTTGGTTGCGGGGGATGAAAAACTGTTTTTT. The complete variable domain, with remaining parts taken from reference TRBV5-5 and TRBJ1-4, reads DAGVTQSPTHLIKTRGQQVTLRCSPISGHKSVSWYQQVLGQGPQFIFQYYEKEERGRGNFPDRFSARQFPNYSSELNVNALLLGDSALYLCASSLVAGDEKLFFGSGTQLSVL.

The rearrangement links TRBV2 to TRBJ2-5, with 8 bases lining up with TRBD2. Germline CDR1 SNHLY, CDR2 FYNNEI. The CDR3 runs to 17 residues. J gave up 3 bases and V 1 base, and 10 bases lay outside the gene matches. CDR3 sequence: CASSEGGLAGGKETQYF. The CDR3, as DNA: TGTGCCAGCAGTGAAGGTGGGCTAGCGGGCGGCAAAGAGACCCAGTACTTC.

The chain links TRBV5-5 to TRBJ1-2; D remains unclear. CDR1 SGHKS and CDR2 YYEKEE come from the germline V gene (reference sequence). V was trimmed by 2 bases and J by 8 bases, leaving 13 bases between them. The CDR3 contains 13 residues. The CDR3 DNA follows: TGTGCCAGCAGCTTTGACAATCGACACGGCTACACCTTC. The encoded protein is CASSFDNRHGYTF.

This sequence joins TRBV5-1 and TRBJ2-3; D may be TRBD1 (5 bases). The CDR3 runs to 16 residues. CDR1 is SGHRS, CDR2 YFSETQ, per germline. V was cut by 2 bases and J by 2 bases, with 15 bases left in between. The CDR3 sequence is CASSFRSTVNTDTQYF. CDR3 in DNA: TGCGCCAGCAGCTTCCGCTCGACAGTAAACACAGATACGCAGTATTTT.

The chain has TRBV19 and TRBJ2-1, with TRBD1 matching 10 bases. CDR3 length: 15 residues. V lost 5 bases, J lost 7 bases, and 8 bases stayed unmatched. The V gene's germline CDR1 is LNHDA and CDR2 SQIVND (reference sequence). CDR3 protein: CASSVTGGVGNEQFF. CDR3 DNA sequence: TGTGCCAGTAGTGTGACAGGGGGCGTGGGAAATGAGCAGTTCTTC.

The chain links TRBV28 to TRBJ2-1; a possible D gene is TRBD2 (7 bases). V lost 8 bases to trimming and J lost 8 bases, with 25 bases between them. CDR3 length equals 16 residues. CDR1 is MDHEN, CDR2 SYDVKM, per germline. DNA for the CDR3: TGTGCCAGCTCTGGACAGCCTAGCGGATGGGGGGATGAGCAGTTCTTC. It yields the protein CASSGQPSGWGDEQFF.

The chain carries TRBV28 and TRBJ1-5; D not certain. CDR3 length equals 19 residues. From germline, CDR1 is MDHEN and CDR2 SYDVKM. V lost 1 base to trimming and J lost 7 bases, with 26 bases between them. The CDR3 spells CASSLLTAPGSFVGQPQHF. CDR3 DNA sequence: TGTGCCAGCAGTTTATTAACCGCCCCGGGATCGTTCGTTGGCCAGCCCCAGCATTTT.